This TCR beta chain was captured in a study of OX40 agonist ivuxolimab in advanced cancers. Across the whole study: The study treated patients with ivuxolimab, an agonistic anti-OX40 (CD134) antibody.

The table came from immunoSEQ multiplex PCR; TCRdb's copy has only in-frame clones and leaves some out. The table includes roughly 9,900 clones, over 60% detected once. Germline V CDR1 and CDR2: LGHNA, YNFKEQ. V was trimmed by 0 bases and J by 6 bases, leaving 18 bases between them. The CDR3 covers 16 residues. Study results and limitations: Expanded clones were, on average, more numerous in CD8+ T cells than in CD4+. No antigen was identified for the clonally expanded peripheral T cells. Low normalized T-cell clonal expansion also characterized some of the nonresponders.

The sample holds one count of this clone. Its antigen is unknown. This sequence was found in an adult with an advanced solid tumor such as melanoma, head and neck, liver or kidney cancer. The specimen was CD4+ or CD8+ T cells sorted from blood, collected in a trial of the OX40 agonist ivuxolimab. The V call is TRBV4-2, the J call TRBJ2-7; D is perhaps TRBD1 (5 bases). The CDR3 bases are TGTGCCAGCAGCCAAGATACGGGCCAGGGCCCAGGCGAGCAGTACTTC. Translating it yields CASSQDTGQGPGEQYF.